The source of this T cell receptor beta chain is a study of T cells in Graves' hyperthyroidism and ophthalmopathy. J lost 8 bases, V lost 5 bases, and 3 bases had no gene match. The germline CDR1 and CDR2 sequences are GTSNPN and SVGIG (reference sequence). The CDR3 runs to 13 residues. The TCR beta CDR3 regions underwent amplification using RNA transcripts as the source. First-round RT-PCR of the TCR CDR3 relied on the HTBI primer set. One entry per CDR3 protein, called by TCRdb with MiXCR from the multiplex PCR reads. In the table there are 340,000 or so distinct CDR3 sequences, 16% of which are singletons. This clonotype was observed many times.

The source material was blood. The receptor's source is a man aged 30-40 years with Graves' hyperthyroidism. This rearrangement joins TRBV30 to TRBJ2-4; 13 positions match TRBD2. CDR3 sequence: CAWGLAGVDIQYF. The CDR3 nucleotides are TGTGCCTGGGGACTAGCGGGAGTAGACATTCAGTACTTC.